Described below is a single T cell receptor beta chain sequence and its context. Its antigen is not identified. The sample belongs to a study of identical twins. The study, taken as a whole, reports: Fewer insertions were carried by abundant cord blood beta clonotypes, but none was seen in memory repertoires.

With 9 bases clipped from V and 10 bases from J, the junction kept 19 bases outside the gene matches. CDR3 length equals 16 residues. Every donor was a healthy Caucasian. TCRdb reprocessed the 5' RACE reads via MiXCR and lists one record per CDR3 protein. The sample lists some 760,000 distinct CDR3 sequences, 15% to 20% occurring once. This sample was shared with a second study, whose subject was T cells expressing NK-cell markers.

The chain joins TRBV12-3 or TRBV12-4 to TRBJ2-3; 10 bases are a match to TRBD2. The receptor comes from a woman between 18 and 29 years old in good health. What was sequenced was PBMCs. In nucleotides, the CDR3 is TGTGCCAGACCTCCCCTAGCGGGAGTAACCGGGAGGGCGCAGTATTTT. Its protein is CARPPLAGVTGRAQYF.